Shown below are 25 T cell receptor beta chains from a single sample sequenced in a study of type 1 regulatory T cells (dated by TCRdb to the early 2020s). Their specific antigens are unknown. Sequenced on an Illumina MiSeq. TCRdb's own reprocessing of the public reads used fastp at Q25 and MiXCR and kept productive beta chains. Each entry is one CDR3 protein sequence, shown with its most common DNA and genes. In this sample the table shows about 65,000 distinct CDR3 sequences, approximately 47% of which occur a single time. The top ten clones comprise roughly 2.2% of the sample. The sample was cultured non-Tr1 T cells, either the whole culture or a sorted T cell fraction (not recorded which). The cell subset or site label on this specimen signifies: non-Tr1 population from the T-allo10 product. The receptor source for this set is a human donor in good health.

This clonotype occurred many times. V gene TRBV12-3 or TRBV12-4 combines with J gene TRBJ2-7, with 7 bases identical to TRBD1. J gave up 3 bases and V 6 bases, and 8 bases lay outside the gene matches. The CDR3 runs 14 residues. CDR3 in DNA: TGTGCCAGCAGGATCCAGGGGGAACGCTACGAGCAGTACTTC. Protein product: CASRIQGERYEQYF.

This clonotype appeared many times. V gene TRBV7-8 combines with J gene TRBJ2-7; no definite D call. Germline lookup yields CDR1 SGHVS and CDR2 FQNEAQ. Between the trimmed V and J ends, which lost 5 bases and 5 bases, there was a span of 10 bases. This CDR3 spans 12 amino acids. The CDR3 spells CASSRSTDEQYF. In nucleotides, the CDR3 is TGTGCCAGCAGCCGTTCGACCGACGAGCAGTACTTC. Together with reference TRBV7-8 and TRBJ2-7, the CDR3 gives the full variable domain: GAGVSQSPRYKVAKRGQDVALRCDPISGHVSLFWYQQALGQGPEFLTYFQNEAQLDKSGLPSDRFFAERPEGSVSTLKIQRTQQEDSAVYLCASSRSTDEQYFGPGTRLTVT.

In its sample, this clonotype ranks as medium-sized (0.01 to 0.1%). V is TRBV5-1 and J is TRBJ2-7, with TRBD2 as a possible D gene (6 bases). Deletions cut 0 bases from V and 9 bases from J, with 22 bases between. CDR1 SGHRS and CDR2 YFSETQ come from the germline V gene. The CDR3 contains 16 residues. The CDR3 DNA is TGCGCCAGCAGCTTGGAATCAGACAGCCGCGGGGTTGCGCAGTACTTC. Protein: CASSLESDSRGVAQYF.

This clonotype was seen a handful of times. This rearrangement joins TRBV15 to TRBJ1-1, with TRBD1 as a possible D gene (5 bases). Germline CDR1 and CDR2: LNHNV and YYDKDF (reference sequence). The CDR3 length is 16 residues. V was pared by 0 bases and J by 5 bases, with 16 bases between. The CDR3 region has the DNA TGTGCCACCAGCAGAGATCTGTCCGGGGGGATAACTGAAGCTTTCTTT. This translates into CATSRDLSGGITEAFF.

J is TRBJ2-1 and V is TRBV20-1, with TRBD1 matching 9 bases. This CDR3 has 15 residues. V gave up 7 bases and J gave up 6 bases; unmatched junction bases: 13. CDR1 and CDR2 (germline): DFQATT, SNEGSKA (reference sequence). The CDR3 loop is CSVLISGQGINEQFF. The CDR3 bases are TGCAGTGTGCTTATCTCGGGACAGGGTATCAATGAGCAGTTCTTC.

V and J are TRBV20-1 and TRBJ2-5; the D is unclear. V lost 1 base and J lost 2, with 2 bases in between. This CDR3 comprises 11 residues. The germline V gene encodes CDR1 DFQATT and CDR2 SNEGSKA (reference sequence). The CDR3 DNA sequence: TGCAGTGCTAGAGTTCAAGAGACCCAGTACTTC. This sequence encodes CSARVQETQYF.

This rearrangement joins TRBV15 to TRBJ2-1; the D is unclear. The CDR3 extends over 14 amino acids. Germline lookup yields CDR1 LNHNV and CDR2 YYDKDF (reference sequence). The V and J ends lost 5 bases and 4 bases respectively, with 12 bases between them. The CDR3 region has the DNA TGTGCCACCAGCTCCCGGGCCAGTTACAATGAGCAGTTCTTC. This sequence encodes CATSSRASYNEQFF.

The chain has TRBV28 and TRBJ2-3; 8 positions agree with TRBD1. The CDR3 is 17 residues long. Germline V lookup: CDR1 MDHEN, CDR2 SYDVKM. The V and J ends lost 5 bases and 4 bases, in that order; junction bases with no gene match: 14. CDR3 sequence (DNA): TGTGCCAGCAGTCCCTCGGGACAGGTCCTTGTTTCAGATACGCAGTATTTT. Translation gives CASSPSGQVLVSDTQYF.

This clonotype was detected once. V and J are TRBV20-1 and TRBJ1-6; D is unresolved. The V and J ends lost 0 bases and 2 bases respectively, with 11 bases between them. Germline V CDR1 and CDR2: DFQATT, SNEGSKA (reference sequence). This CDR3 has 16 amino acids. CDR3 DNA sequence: TGCAGTGCTAGAGATCCCGCTCGGGCCTATAATTCACCCCTCCACTTT. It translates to CSARDPARAYNSPLHF.

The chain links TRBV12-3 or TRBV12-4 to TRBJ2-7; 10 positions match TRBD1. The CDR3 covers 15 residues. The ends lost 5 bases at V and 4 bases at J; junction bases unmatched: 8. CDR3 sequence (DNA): TGTGCCAGCAGTGTAACCGGGACAGGGGTTTACGAGCAGTACTTC. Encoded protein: CASSVTGTGVYEQYF.

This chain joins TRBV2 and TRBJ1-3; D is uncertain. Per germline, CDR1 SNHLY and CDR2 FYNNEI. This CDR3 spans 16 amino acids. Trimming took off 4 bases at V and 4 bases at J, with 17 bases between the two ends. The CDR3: CASSVEGYLSGNTIYF. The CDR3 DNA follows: TGTGCCAGCAGTGTTGAGGGCTACCTCTCCGGAAACACCATATATTTT.

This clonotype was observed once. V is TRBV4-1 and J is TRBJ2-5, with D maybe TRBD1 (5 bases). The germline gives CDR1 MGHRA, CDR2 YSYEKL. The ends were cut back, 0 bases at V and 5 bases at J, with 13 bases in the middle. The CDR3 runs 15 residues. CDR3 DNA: TGCGCCAGCAGCCAAGAACTCAGGGCGGTGGAGACCCAGTACTTC. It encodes CASSQELRAVETQYF.

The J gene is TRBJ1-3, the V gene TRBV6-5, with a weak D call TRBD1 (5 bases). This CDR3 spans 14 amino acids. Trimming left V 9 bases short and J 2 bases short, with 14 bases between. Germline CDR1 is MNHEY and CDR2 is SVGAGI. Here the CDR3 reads CASGSGLTGNTIYF. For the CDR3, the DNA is TGTGCCAGTGGATCAGGGCTAACTGGAAACACCATATATTTT.

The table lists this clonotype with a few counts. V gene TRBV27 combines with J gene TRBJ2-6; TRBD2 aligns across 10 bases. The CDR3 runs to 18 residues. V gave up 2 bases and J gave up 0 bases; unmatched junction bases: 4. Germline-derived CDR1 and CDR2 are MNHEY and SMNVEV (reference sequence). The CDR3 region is CASSLGTSASSGANVLTF. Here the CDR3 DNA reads TGTGCCAGCAGTTTAGGGACTAGCGCAAGCTCTGGGGCCAACGTCCTGACTTTC.

The CDR3 coding sequence is TGCGCCAGCAGCTTGGCAGGGCACACTGAAGCTTTCTTT. Its protein is CASSLAGHTEAFF. The rearrangement links TRBV5-1 to TRBJ1-1; tentatively, D is TRBD1 (5 bases). Per germline, CDR1 SGHRS and CDR2 YFSETQ. V was cut by 0 bases and J by 3 bases, with 6 bases left in between. The CDR3 contains 13 residues.

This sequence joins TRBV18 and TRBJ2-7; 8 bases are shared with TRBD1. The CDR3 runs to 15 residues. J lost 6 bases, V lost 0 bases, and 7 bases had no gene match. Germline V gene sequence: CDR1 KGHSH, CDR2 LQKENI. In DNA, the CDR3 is TGTGCCAGCTCACCACCTGCCAGGGGGCGCTCCGAGCAGTACTTC. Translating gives CASSPPARGRSEQYF.

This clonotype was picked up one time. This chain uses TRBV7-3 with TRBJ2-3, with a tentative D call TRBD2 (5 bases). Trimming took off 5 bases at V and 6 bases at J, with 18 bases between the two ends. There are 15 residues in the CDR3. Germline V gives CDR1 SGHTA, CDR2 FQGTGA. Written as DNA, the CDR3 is TGTGCCAGCAGCACATCCTTCGGGGTTTTTGATACGCAGTATTTT. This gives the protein CASSTSFGVFDTQYF.

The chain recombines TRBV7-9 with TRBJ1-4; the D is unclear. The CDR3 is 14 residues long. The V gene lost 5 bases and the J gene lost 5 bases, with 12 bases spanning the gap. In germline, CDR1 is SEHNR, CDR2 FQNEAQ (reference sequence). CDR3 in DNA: TGTGCCAGCAGCCTTAGGTTGGACAATGAAAAACTGTTTTTT. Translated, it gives CASSLRLDNEKLFF. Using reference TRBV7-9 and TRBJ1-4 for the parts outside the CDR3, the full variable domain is DTGVSQNPRHKITKRGQNVTFRCDPISEHNRLYWYRQTLGQGPEFLTYFQNEAQLEKSRLLSDRFSAERPKGSFSTLEIQRTEQGDSAMYLCASSLRLDNEKLFFGSGTQLSVL.

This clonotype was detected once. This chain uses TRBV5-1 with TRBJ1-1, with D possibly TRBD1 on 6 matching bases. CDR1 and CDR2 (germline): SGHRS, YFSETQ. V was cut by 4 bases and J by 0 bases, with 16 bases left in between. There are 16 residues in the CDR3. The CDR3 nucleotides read TGCGCCAGCAGCCCCCCGGGGAGGGGGGTGAACACTGAAGCTTTCTTT. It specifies CASSPPGRGVNTEAFF.

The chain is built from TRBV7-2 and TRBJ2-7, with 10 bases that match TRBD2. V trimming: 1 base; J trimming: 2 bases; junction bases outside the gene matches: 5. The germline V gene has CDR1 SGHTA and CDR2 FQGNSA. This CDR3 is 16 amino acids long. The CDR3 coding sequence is TGTGCCAGCAGCTTAGTTAGGACTAGCGGTCCCTACGAGCAGTACTTC. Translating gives CASSLVRTSGPYEQYF.

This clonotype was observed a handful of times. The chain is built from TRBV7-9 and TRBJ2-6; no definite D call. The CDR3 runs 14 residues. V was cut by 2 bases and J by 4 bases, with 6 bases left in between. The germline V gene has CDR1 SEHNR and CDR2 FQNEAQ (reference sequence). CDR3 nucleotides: TGTGCCAGCAGCTTATCCTCCGGGGCCAACGTCCTGACTTTC. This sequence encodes CASSLSSGANVLTF.

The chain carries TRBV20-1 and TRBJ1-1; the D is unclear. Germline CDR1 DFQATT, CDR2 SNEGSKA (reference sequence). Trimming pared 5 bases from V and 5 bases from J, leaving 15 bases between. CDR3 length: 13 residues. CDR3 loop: CSAGPSSGTEAFF. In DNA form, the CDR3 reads TGCAGTGCTGGCCCCTCGTCGGGGACTGAAGCTTTCTTT.

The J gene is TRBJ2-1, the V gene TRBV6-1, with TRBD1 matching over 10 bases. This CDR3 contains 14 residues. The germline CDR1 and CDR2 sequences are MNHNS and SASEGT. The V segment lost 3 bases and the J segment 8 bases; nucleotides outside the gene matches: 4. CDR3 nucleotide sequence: TGTGCCAGCAGTGACCGGGACAGGGGTTATGAGCAGTTCTTC. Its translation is CASSDRDRGYEQFF.

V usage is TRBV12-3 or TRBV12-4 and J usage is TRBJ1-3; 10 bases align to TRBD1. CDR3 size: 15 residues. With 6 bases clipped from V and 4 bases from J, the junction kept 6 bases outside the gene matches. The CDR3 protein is CASRADRGLGNTIYF. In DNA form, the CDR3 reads TGTGCCAGCAGGGCAGACAGGGGGCTCGGAAACACCATATATTTT.

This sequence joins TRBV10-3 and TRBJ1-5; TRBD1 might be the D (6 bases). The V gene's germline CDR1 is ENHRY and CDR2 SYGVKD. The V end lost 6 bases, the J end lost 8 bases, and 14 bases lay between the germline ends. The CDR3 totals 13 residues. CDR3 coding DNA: TGTGCCATCAGGGGGGACAAGGGGGAGCCCCAGCATTTT. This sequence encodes CAIRGDKGEPQHF.